This T cell receptor beta chain emerged from a study of OX40 agonist ivuxolimab in advanced cancers. Broader study findings: It was also the case that some nonresponders had low normalized T-cell clonal expansion.

The germline CDR1 and CDR2 sequences are DFQATT and SNEGSKA (reference sequence). The CDR3 totals 11 residues. The germline V and J ends were trimmed by 2 bases and 10 bases, with 9 bases remaining between them. Note on this clone: Its antigen remains unidentified.

The protocol was immunoSEQ multiplex PCR, while the TCRdb copy is restricted to in-frame clones and leaves out a portion. The table has 50,000 to 65,000 clones, 88% seen once; the top ten hold about 3.5%. The chain carries TRBV20-1 and TRBJ2-1; the D is unclear. This specimen was CD4+ or CD8+ T cells sorted from blood, taken in a trial of the OX40 agonist ivuxolimab. This TCR derives from an adult with an advanced solid tumor such as melanoma, head and neck, liver or kidney cancer. The CDR3 nucleotides are TGCAGTGCTAGACGGTTTCTGGAGCAGTTCTTC. It codes for CSARRFLEQFF.